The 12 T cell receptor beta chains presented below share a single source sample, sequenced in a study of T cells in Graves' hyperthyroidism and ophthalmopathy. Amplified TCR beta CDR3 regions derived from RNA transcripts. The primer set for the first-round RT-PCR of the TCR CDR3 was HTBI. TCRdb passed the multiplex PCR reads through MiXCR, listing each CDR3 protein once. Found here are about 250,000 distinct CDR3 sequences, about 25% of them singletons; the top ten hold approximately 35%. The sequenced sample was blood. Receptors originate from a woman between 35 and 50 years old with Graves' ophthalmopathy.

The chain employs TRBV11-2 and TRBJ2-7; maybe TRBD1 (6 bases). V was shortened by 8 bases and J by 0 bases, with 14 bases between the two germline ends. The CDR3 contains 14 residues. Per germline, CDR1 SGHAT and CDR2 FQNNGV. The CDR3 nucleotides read TGTGCCAGCGCCTCCAGGGGTAGCTCCTACGAGCAGTACTTC. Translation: CASASRGSSYEQYF.

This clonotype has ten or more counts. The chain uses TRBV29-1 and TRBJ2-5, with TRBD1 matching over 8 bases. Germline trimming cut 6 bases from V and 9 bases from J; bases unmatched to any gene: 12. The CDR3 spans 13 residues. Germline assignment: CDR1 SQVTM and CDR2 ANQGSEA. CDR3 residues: CSVSGQGEAPQYF. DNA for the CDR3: TGCAGCGTATCAGGACAGGGTGAGGCACCCCAGTACTTC.

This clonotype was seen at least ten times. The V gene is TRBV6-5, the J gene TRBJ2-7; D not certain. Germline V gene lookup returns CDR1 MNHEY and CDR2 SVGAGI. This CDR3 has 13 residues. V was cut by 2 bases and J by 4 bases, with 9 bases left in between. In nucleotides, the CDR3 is TGTGCCAGCAGTTACGATGACCGTTACGAGCAGTACTTC. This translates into CASSYDDRYEQYF.

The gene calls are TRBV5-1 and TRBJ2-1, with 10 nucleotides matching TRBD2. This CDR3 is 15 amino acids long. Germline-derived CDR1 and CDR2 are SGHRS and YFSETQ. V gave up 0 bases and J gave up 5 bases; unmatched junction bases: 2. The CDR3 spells CASSLGTSGHNEQFF. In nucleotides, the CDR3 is TGCGCCAGCAGCTTGGGGACTAGCGGACACAATGAGCAGTTCTTC.

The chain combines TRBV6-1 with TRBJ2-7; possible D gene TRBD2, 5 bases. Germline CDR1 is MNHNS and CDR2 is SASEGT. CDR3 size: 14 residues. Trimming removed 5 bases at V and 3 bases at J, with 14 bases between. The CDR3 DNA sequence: TGTGCCAGCAGTCTATGGACTGGGGACTACGAGCAGTACTTC. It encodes CASSLWTGDYEQYF.

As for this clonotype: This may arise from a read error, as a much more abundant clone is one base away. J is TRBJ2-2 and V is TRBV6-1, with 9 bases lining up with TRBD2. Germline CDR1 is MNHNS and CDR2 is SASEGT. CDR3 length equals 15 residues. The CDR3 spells CASRNSGSSTGQLFF. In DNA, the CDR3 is TGTGCCAGCAGAAATAGCGGGAGCTCGACCGGGCAGCTGTTTTTT.

The chain's CDR3 is CASRYASVSYEQYF. CDR3 DNA: TGTGCCAGCAGATACGCTAGCGTTTCCTACGAGCAGTACTTC. The rearrangement uses TRBV6-2 or TRBV6-3 and TRBJ2-7; a weak D match, TRBD2 (6 bases). Germline V gene data show CDR1 as MNHEY and CDR2 as SVGEGT. Trimming removed 6 bases from V and 1 base from J, with 13 bases in between. CDR3 size: 14 residues.

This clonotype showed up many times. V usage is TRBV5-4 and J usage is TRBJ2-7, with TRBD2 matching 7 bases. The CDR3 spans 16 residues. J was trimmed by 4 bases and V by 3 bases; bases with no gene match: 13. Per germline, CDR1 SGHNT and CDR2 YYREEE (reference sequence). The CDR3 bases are TGTGCCAGCAGCTCTTCAGCGGGATGGGACTCATACGAGCAGTACTTC. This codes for CASSSSAGWDSYEQYF.

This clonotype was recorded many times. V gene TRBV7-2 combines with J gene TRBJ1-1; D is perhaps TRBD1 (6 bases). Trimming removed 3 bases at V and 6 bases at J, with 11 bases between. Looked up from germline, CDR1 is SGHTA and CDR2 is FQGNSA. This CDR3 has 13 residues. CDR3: CASSFLDSSEAFF. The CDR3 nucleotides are TGTGCCAGCAGCTTCCTGGACAGCTCTGAAGCTTTCTTT.

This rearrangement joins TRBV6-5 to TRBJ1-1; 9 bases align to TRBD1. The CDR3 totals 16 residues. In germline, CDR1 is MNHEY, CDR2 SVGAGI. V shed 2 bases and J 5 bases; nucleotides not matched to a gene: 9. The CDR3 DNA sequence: TGTGCCAGCAGTTACGCCGGGACAGGGTTGGTAACTGAAGCTTTCTTT. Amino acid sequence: CASSYAGTGLVTEAFF.

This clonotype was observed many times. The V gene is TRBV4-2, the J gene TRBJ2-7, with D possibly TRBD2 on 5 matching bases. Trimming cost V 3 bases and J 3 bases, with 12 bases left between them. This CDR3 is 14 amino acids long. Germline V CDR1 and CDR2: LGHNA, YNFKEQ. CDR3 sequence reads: CASSHVGLDYEQYF. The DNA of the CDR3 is TGTGCCAGCAGCCACGTTGGACTGGACTACGAGCAGTACTTC.

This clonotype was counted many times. The CDR3 DNA reads TGTGCCAGCAGCACCCGAACCCTACAAGAGACCCAGTACTTC. Translation: CASSTRTLQETQYF. This chain links TRBV5-4 with TRBJ2-5; D gene ambiguous. V lost 4 bases and J 2 bases, leaving 12 bases between the germline ends. Per germline, CDR1 SGHNT and CDR2 YYREEE (reference sequence). This CDR3 spans 14 amino acids.